Listed below are T cell receptor beta chains from one sample, sequenced in a study of T cell changes during pregnancy in multiple sclerosis. Sequencing used immunoSEQ multiplex PCR; TCRdb keeps in-frame clones, though not all of them. The repertoire holds about 100,000 clones, with around nine tenths as singletons. Sample: peripheral blood, taken in the second trimester of pregnancy. The receptor set was obtained from a female donor with multiple sclerosis, enrolled in a pregnancy study. CDR3s include the opening cysteine and the closing phenylalanine or tryptophan. D genes are given only for firm matches. Clone size is shown for a subset of rows, as once, few, many or a class of expanded clone.

V gene	J gene	clone size	D gene	CDR3 protein	CDR3 DNA
TRBV2	TRBJ2-1	NA	NA	CASRKQGIEQFF	TGTGCCAGCAGGAAACAGGGAATCGAGCAGTTCTTC
TRBV19	TRBJ1-2	NA	TRBD1	CASSWGTAYYGYTF	TGTGCCAGTAGTTGGGGGACAGCCTACTATGGCTACACCTTC
TRBV6-1	TRBJ1-1	NA	TRBD1	CASNPTGLHTEAFF	TGTGCCAGCAACCCGACAGGGCTCCACACTGAAGCTTTCTTT
TRBV28	TRBJ2-5	NA	TRBD2	CASIGGGSGGYQETQYF	TGTGCCAGCATTGGGGGTGGTAGCGGGGGATACCAAGAGACCCAGTACTTC
TRBV5-3	TRBJ2-7	once	NA	CARPLPGVPYEQYF	TGTGCCCGTCCCCTCCCAGGGGTCCCCTACGAGCAGTACTTC
TRBV25-1	TRBJ1-2	NA	NA	CASSVAAGVRGYTF	TGTGCCAGCAGTGTCGCAGCCGGGGTGCGTGGCTACACCTTC
TRBV5-1	TRBJ2-1	NA	TRBD2	CASSRGLAGGLGNEQFF	TGCGCCAGCAGCAGGGGACTAGCGGGGGGGCTGGGAAATGAGCAGTTCTTC
TRBV4-2	TRBJ2-7	few	NA	CASSQLPTGRQEQYF	TGTGCCAGCAGCCAACTGCCGACAGGGAGGCAAGAGCAGTACTTC
TRBV6-5	TRBJ1-3	once	NA	CASRPTGSGNTIYF	TGTGCCAGCAGACCGACAGGCTCTGGAAACACCATATATTTT
TRBV4-2	TRBJ1-2	NA	NA	CASSQDEDYGYTF	TGTGCCAGCAGCCAAGATGAGGACTATGGCTACACCTTC
TRBV19	TRBJ1-4	NA	NA	CASSINTGNQKLFF	TGTGCCAGTAGTATTAACACAGGGAACCAAAAACTGTTTTTT
TRBV19	TRBJ1-4	NA	TRBD1	CASSTQPGQGSGKLFF	TGTGCCAGTAGTACCCAACCGGGACAGGGGTCGGGAAAACTGTTTTTT
TRBV29-1	TRBJ1-6	NA	NA	CSVRRDGNSPLHF	TGCAGCGTTAGGCGGGACGGGAATTCACCCCTCCACTTT
TRBV28	TRBJ2-4	NA	TRBD2	CASATGGVAKNIQYF	TGTGCCAGCGCCACGGGGGGGGTGGCCAAAAACATTCAGTACTTC
TRBV4-1	TRBJ1-1	few	NA	CASSQEVLSKTEAFF	TGCGCCAGCAGCCAAGAGGTGCTTTCTAAGACTGAAGCTTTCTTT
TRBV5-1	TRBJ2-5	NA	TRBD2	CASSHTGTSGTQETQYF	TGCGCCAGCAGCCACACCGGGACTAGCGGGACTCAAGAGACCCAGTACTTC
TRBV5-4	TRBJ1-1	NA	NA	CASSLAPPGLNTEAFF	TGTGCCAGCAGCTTGGCTCCTCCAGGATTGAACACTGAAGCTTTCTTT
TRBV5-1	TRBJ1-1	NA	NA	CASSRTAGVEAFF	TGCGCCAGCAGCCGGACGGCGGGGGTTGAAGCTTTCTTT
TRBV18	TRBJ1-1	NA	TRBD1	CASFTRTGEVAEAFF	TGTGCCAGCTTCACCAGGACAGGGGAGGTGGCTGAAGCTTTCTTT
TRBV10-3	TRBJ2-3	NA	TRBD2	CAIRRGGLAGASTDTQYF	TGTGCCATCAGGAGGGGGGGACTAGCGGGGGCCAGCACAGATACGCAGTATTTT
TRBV7-8	TRBJ2-4	NA	NA	CASSPPRQADLAKNIQYF	TGTGCCAGCAGCCCCCCCCGACAGGCCGATCTAGCCAAAAACATTCAGTACTTC
TRBV7-9	TRBJ1-2	NA	TRBD1	CASSSAGTGRNYGYTF	TGTGCCAGCAGTTCCGCCGGGACAGGGAGGAACTATGGCTACACCTTC
TRBV7-6	TRBJ1-1	NA	NA	CASSPSRGQNTEAFF	TGTGCCAGCAGCCCCTCGAGAGGGCAGAACACTGAAGCTTTCTTT
TRBV7-2	TRBJ2-3	NA	TRBD2	CASSSPLAALTDTQYF	TGTGCCAGCAGCTCGCCGCTAGCGGCATTAACAGATACGCAGTATTTT
TRBV23-1	TRBJ1-3	NA	NA	CASSPRSPGNTIYF	TGCGCCAGCAGTCCCAGGTCCCCTGGAAACACCATATATTTT
TRBV9	TRBJ2-3	NA	NA	CASSVGGTGGGTDTQYF	TGTGCCAGCAGCGTGGGGGGTACGGGCGGGGGCACAGATACGCAGTATTTT
TRBV5-4	TRBJ2-5	NA	NA	CASSLGIEVETQYF	TGTGCCAGCAGCTTGGGGATAGAGGTTGAGACCCAGTACTTC
TRBV6-1	TRBJ2-1	NA	TRBD2	CASRTSGEYNEQFF	TGTGCCAGCAGGACTAGCGGGGAATACAATGAGCAGTTCTTC
TRBV7-9	TRBJ1-1	NA	TRBD1	CASSPTDRDHTEAFF	TGTGCCAGCAGCCCGACGGACAGGGACCACACTGAAGCTTTCTTT
TRBV30	TRBJ1-1	NA	NA	CAWSRGNTNTEAFF	TGTGCCTGGAGTCGGGGGAATACGAACACTGAAGCTTTCTTT
TRBV9	TRBJ1-1	NA	NA	CASSVEEGSTEAFF	TGTGCCAGCAGCGTAGAGGAGGGGTCAACTGAAGCTTTCTTT
TRBV30	TRBJ1-1	NA	TRBD1	CAWSQTGGTTEAFF	TGTGCCTGGAGCCAGACAGGGGGGACCACTGAAGCTTTCTTT
TRBV5-1	TRBJ2-5	NA	NA	CASSFGASVETQYF	TGCGCCAGCAGCTTTGGGGCTAGCGTGGAGACCCAGTACTTC
TRBV9	TRBJ2-1	NA	TRBD2	CASSEGLAAYNEQFF	TGTGCCAGCAGCGAGGGGCTAGCGGCCTACAATGAGCAGTTCTTC
TRBV9	TRBJ2-7	NA	TRBD2	CASSPWGLAGAYEQYF	TGTGCCAGCAGCCCGTGGGGCCTAGCGGGAGCCTACGAGCAGTACTTC
TRBV30	TRBJ1-3	NA	NA	CAWSERTDRNTIYF	TGTGCCTGGAGCGAACGGACAGACCGAAACACCATATATTTT
TRBV30	TRBJ2-1	NA	TRBD2	CAWSVQRLAPNEQFF	TGTGCCTGGAGTGTACAAAGACTAGCCCCCAATGAGCAGTTCTTC
TRBV6-5	TRBJ2-5	NA	TRBD1	CASSHSTGDRETQYF	TGTGCCAGCAGCCACTCGACAGGGGATAGAGAGACCCAGTACTTC
TRBV10-3	TRBJ1-6	NA	NA	CAISRDIANSPLHF	TGTGCCATCAGTAGGGACATCGCGAATTCACCCCTCCACTTT
TRBV7-2	TRBJ2-3	once	TRBD2	CASSWRTSGSTDTQYF	TGTGCCAGCAGCTGGAGGACTAGCGGGAGTACAGATACGCAGTATTTT
TRBV19	TRBJ1-2	NA	TRBD1	CASSITGTGENGYTF	TGTGCCAGTAGTATCACCGGGACAGGGGAAAATGGCTACACCTTC
TRBV15	TRBJ2-2	once	NA	CATSAEFANTGELFF	TGTGCCACCAGCGCCGAGTTCGCGAACACCGGGGAGCTGTTTTTT
TRBV10-3	TRBJ2-2	NA	NA	CAISETRTNTGELFF	TGTGCCATCAGTGAAACTAGGACGAACACCGGGGAGCTGTTTTTT
TRBV6-5	TRBJ2-1	NA	TRBD2	CASSYGGGTYNEQFF	TGTGCCAGCAGTTACGGGGGGGGGACCTACAATGAGCAGTTCTTC
TRBV28	TRBJ1-5	NA	TRBD1	CASRLQGVQPQHF	TGTGCCAGCCGGTTACAGGGGGTTCAGCCCCAGCATTTT
TRBV5-6	TRBJ1-1	NA	TRBD1	CASSFTGVGKTEAFF	TGTGCCAGCAGCTTTACAGGGGTTGGCAAAACTGAAGCTTTCTTT
TRBV28	TRBJ1-5	NA	TRBD1	CASSSPLYDRGLSNQPQHF	TGTGCCAGCAGTTCCCCACTTTATGACAGGGGGCTTAGCAATCAGCCCCAGCATTTT
TRBV5-1	TRBJ2-2	NA	NA	CASTGVGPGGTGELFF	TGCGCCAGCACCGGCGTAGGGCCTGGAGGGACCGGGGAGCTGTTTTTT
TRBV7-9	TRBJ2-3	NA	NA	CASSLGVPDTQYF	TGTGCCAGCAGCTTGGGCGTTCCAGATACGCAGTATTTT
TRBV7-6	TRBJ2-7	NA	TRBD1	CASSLAPGQVYEQYF	TGTGCCAGCAGCTTAGCCCCGGGACAGGTGTACGAGCAGTACTTC